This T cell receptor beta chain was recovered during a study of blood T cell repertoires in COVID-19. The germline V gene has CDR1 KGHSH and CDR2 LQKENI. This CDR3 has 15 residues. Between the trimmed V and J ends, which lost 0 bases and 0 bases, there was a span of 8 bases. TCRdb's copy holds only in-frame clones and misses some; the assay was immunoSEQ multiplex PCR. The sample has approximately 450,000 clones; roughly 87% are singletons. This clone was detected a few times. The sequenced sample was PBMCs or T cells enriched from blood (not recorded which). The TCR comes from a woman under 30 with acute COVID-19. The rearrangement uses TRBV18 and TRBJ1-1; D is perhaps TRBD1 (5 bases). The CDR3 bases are TGTGCCAGCTCACCACCCGACAGCATGAACACTGAAGCTTTCTTT. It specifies CASSPPDSMNTEAFF.